The TCR beta chain described here comes from a study of blood T cell repertoires in COVID-19. Study-wide context: Sites across the United States, Italy and Spain contributed samples from acute and convalescent COVID-19. PBMCs, B-cell-depleted T cells, or T cells provided the cDNA or gDNA that made up the material.

In the original analysis: Cell counts per sample came from amplifying reference gene primers. Generated by immunoSEQ multiplex PCR, the TCRdb table keeps only in-frame clones and is missing some. That table is the source of V, J and clone size, and D and trimming were worked out from the DNA. The sample has 150,000 to 200,000 clones; approximately 86% are singletons. Germline CDR1 MNHEY, CDR2 SVGAGI. The length of the CDR3 is 13 residues. V was pared by 6 bases and J by 8 bases, with 16 bases between. Sample: peripheral blood. The rearrangement joins TRBV6-5 to TRBJ1-2; D gene uncertain. This receptor was obtained from a woman of 80 years or more with acute or convalescent COVID-19. CDR3 DNA sequence: TGTGCCAGCAGGCCAACATCGGGCGGGGGCTACACCTTC. Its protein is CASRPTSGGGYTF.